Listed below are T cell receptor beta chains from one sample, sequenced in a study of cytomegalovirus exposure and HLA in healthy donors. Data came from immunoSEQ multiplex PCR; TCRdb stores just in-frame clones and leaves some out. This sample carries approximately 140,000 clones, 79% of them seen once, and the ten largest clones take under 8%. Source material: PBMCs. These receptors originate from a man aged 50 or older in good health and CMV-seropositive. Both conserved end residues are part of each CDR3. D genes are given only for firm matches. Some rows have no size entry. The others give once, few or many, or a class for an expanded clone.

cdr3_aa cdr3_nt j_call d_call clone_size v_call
CASSLSPGGMITGELFF TGCGCCAGCAGCTTGTCTCCAGGGGGTATGATCACCGGGGAGCTGTTTTTT TRBJ2-2 TRBD1 - TRBV5-1
CASSVSDRGNTIYF TGTGCCAGCAGCGTCTCGGACAGGGGAAACACCATATATTTT TRBJ1-3 TRBD1 - TRBV9
CSVEVLGQYYGYTF TGCAGCGTTGAAGTTCTGGGACAGTACTATGGCTACACCTTC TRBJ1-2 TRBD1 - TRBV29-1
CASSPGTYNEQFF TGTGCCAGCAGCCCCGGGACCTACAATGAGCAGTTCTTC TRBJ2-1 - - TRBV7-9
CASSSGTGGNYGYTF TGCGCCAGCAGCTCCGGGACCGGGGGAAACTATGGCTACACCTTC TRBJ1-2 - - TRBV5-1
CASSWLGLAGAGGETQYF TGTGCCAGCAGCTGGCTGGGGCTAGCGGGAGCGGGCGGGGAGACCCAGTACTTC TRBJ2-5 TRBD2 - TRBV5-6
CASRGEFF TGTGCCAGCCGCGGTGAGTTCTTC TRBJ2-1 - - TRBV6-1
CASSHRQGPTETQYF TGCGCCAGCAGCCACAGACAGGGCCCGACGGAGACCCAGTACTTC TRBJ2-5 TRBD1 - TRBV4-1
CASSEDRGGGYTF TGCGCCAGCAGCGAGGACAGGGGAGGAGGCTACACCTTC TRBJ1-2 TRBD1 - TRBV5-1
CASSRRGGGTEAFF TGTGCCAGCAGCCGGAGGGGGGGTGGGACTGAAGCTTTCTTT TRBJ1-1 - - TRBV14
CASSFSRGVPEAFF TGCGCCAGCAGCTTCTCCAGGGGAGTCCCTGAAGCTTTCTTT TRBJ1-1 - once TRBV5-1
CASSEGGGRRYEQYF TGTGCCAGCAGTGAAGGGGGCGGGAGGCGGTACGAGCAGTACTTC TRBJ2-7 - once TRBV13
CASSPGTAGETQYF TGTGCCAGCAGCCCGGGGACAGCCGGAGAGACCCAGTACTTC TRBJ2-5 TRBD1 - TRBV5-4
CASRRLTWASGREQYF TGTGCCAGCAGACGCTTGACCTGGGCTAGCGGGCGCGAGCAGTACTTC TRBJ2-7 TRBD2 - TRBV28
CASSFSATNEKLFF TGTGCCAGTAGTTTTTCTGCAACTAATGAAAAACTGTTTTTT TRBJ1-4 - - TRBV19
CASSLQAPGELFF TGTGCCAGCAGCCTACAGGCTCCCGGGGAGCTGTTTTTT TRBJ2-2 - - TRBV5-4
CASSEVVGAYEQYF TGTGCCAGCAGTGAAGTGGTGGGAGCCTACGAGCAGTACTTC TRBJ2-7 - - TRBV2
CASSDRGRGDTEAFF TGCGCCAGCAGCGACAGGGGGCGGGGGGACACTGAAGCTTTCTTT TRBJ1-1 TRBD1 few TRBV5-1
CSVENLVTDTQYF TGCAGCGTTGAAAATCTAGTCACAGATACGCAGTATTTT TRBJ2-3 - - TRBV29-1
CASSRDRGPVDIQYF TGTGCCAGCAGCAGAGACAGGGGGCCTGTAGACATTCAGTACTTC TRBJ2-4 TRBD1 once TRBV7-9
CASSSRDFHNEQFF TGTGCCAGCAGCTCCCGGGACTTCCACAATGAGCAGTTCTTC TRBJ2-1 - - TRBV13
CASSLELQVQETQYF TGTGCCAGCAGCTTGGAGTTGCAGGTACAAGAGACCCAGTACTTC TRBJ2-5 - - TRBV5-6
CASSPGLRPTEAFF TGTGCCAGCAGCCCGGGACTAAGGCCCACTGAAGCTTTCTTT TRBJ1-1 - - TRBV13
CASSLGRAKETQYF TGTGCCAGCAGCTTAGGCAGGGCCAAAGAGACCCAGTACTTC TRBJ2-5 - - TRBV11-2
CASTQPTGTGDTEAFF TGTGCCAGCACCCAACCGACCGGGACAGGGGACACTGAAGCTTTCTTT TRBJ1-1 TRBD1 - TRBV28
CASTDQISNYGYTF TGTGCCAGCACTGATCAGATATCTAACTATGGCTACACCTTC TRBJ1-2 - few TRBV2
CASSVASSGLYEQYF TGTGCCAGCAGCGTAGCTTCAAGCGGGCTCTACGAGCAGTACTTC TRBJ2-7 - few TRBV9
CATSREGQGLQETQYF TGTGCCACCAGCAGGGAAGGACAGGGCCTACAAGAGACCCAGTACTTC TRBJ2-5 TRBD1 - TRBV15
CASSEGRSVNQPQHF TGCGCCAGCAGTGAGGGTAGGAGTGTTAATCAGCCCCAGCATTTT TRBJ1-5 - - TRBV10-2
CASSTDGQGTYGYTF TGCGCCAGCAGCACGGACGGGCAGGGGACCTATGGCTACACCTTC TRBJ1-2 - - TRBV5-1
CASSLRTSGSYEQYF TGTGCCAGCAGCCTACGGACTAGCGGTTCCTACGAGCAGTACTTC TRBJ2-7 TRBD2 - TRBV5-4
CASSLSSTDTQYF TGTGCCAGCAGCCTATCCAGCACAGATACGCAGTATTTT TRBJ2-3 - few TRBV14
CASSVAATGNYEQYF TGTGCCAGCAGTGTAGCGGCCACGGGGAATTACGAGCAGTACTTC TRBJ2-7 - once TRBV6-1
CASSQTSGSLRGNEQFF TGCGCCAGCAGCCAGACTAGCGGGAGTCTAAGGGGCAATGAGCAGTTCTTC TRBJ2-1 TRBD2 - TRBV5-1
CASSLEGRGDTGELFF TGTGCCAGCAGTTTAGAGGGCAGGGGGGACACCGGGGAGCTGTTTTTT TRBJ2-2 - once TRBV28
CSSSFLLAGDLVETQYF TGTTCCAGCAGCTTTTTACTAGCGGGAGATTTGGTAGAGACCCAGTACTTC TRBJ2-5 TRBD2 - TRBV7-9